The 8 T cell receptor beta chains reported below all come from one sample, sequenced in a study of blood T cell repertoires in COVID-19. This table comes from immunoSEQ multiplex PCR, and its TCRdb copy is limited to in-frame clones, with some not included. The sample shows around 59,000 clones, approximately 90% of them seen only once. The sample comprised peripheral blood. All receptors come from a man between 60 and 70 years old with acute or convalescent COVID-19.

CDR3 nucleotides: TGTGCCAGCAGTTCGTCCGGGACTCCGATCGATCAGCCCCAGCATTTT. This translates into CASSSSGTPIDQPQHF. The chain is built from TRBV28 and TRBJ1-5; a weak D match, TRBD1 (5 bases). Trimming took 4 bases from V and 5 from J, leaving 18 bases between them. CDR3 size: 16 residues. CDR1 is MDHEN and CDR2 is SYDVKM in the germline V gene.

The CDR3 spells CASRDSLDRELFF. The CDR3 DNA is TGTGCCAGCCGGGACAGTCTCGATCGGGAACTGTTTTTT. This chain uses TRBV30 with TRBJ1-4; 7 positions agree with TRBD1. CDR3 length equals 13 residues. The trim removed 8 bases at V and 12 bases at J, leaving 15 bases unmatched. Germline assignment: CDR1 GTSNPN and CDR2 SVGIG (reference sequence).

This chain joins TRBV6-5 and TRBJ2-5, with 8 bases aligning to TRBD1. Trimming removed 5 bases from V and 5 bases from J; junction bases left unmatched: 7. In germline, CDR1 is MNHEY, CDR2 SVGAGI. The CDR3 is 14 residues long. Here the CDR3 DNA reads TGTGCCAGCAGTAGAGGACAGGGTGCGGAGACCCAGTACTTC. Its protein product is CASSRGQGAETQYF.

The chain has TRBV5-1 and TRBJ2-3; 13 nucleotides align to TRBD2. Trimming at V came to 3 bases and at J to 5 bases, leaving 9 bases not matched to a gene. The CDR3 contains 17 residues. CDR1 and CDR2 from the germline V gene are SGHRS and YFSETQ. The DNA for the CDR3 is TGCGCCAGCAGCTATTCCGGGACTAGCGGGATGGGAGATACGCAGTATTTT. This translates into CASSYSGTSGMGDTQYF.

The rearrangement joins TRBV9 to TRBJ1-5; no reliable D call. Trimming removed 4 bases from V and 6 bases from J, with 11 bases in between. The CDR3 is made up of 13 amino acids. The germline V gene encodes CDR1 SGDLS and CDR2 YYNGEE. In DNA, the CDR3 is TGTGCCAGCAGCCGCGGGGATAGTCAGCCCCAGCATTTT. As protein: CASSRGDSQPQHF.

This chain connects TRBV5-4 to TRBJ2-1; TRBD2 might be the D (5 bases). V lost 4 bases to trimming and J lost 3 bases, with 14 bases between them. The CDR3 totals 15 residues. Germline V gene sequence: CDR1 SGHNT, CDR2 YYREEE (reference sequence). The CDR3 coding sequence is TGTGCCAGCAGCCCGGAGGACCAGAACTACAATGAGCAGTTCTTC. It is translated as CASSPEDQNYNEQFF.

The sample holds a few counts of this clone. The chain recombines TRBV7-2 with TRBJ1-5, with unresolved D. This CDR3 region has 15 residues. The ends were cut back, 5 bases at V and 3 bases at J, with 14 bases in the middle. Germline CDR1 is SGHTA and CDR2 is FQGNSA. CDR3 DNA sequence: TGTGCCAGCAGCCCTGAGGGCACCACCAATCAGCCCCAGCATTTT. It specifies CASSPEGTTNQPQHF.

The V and J genes are TRBV5-8 and TRBJ2-2; D gene unclear. Germline V gene data show CDR1 as SGHTS and CDR2 as YDEGEE. Trimming left V 0 bases short and J 6 bases short, with 18 bases between. The CDR3 consists of 17 residues. In DNA, the CDR3 is TGTGCCAGCAGCTTGGCTCTGACACTTTCTCGTCCCGGGGAGCTGTTTTTT. Protein sequence: CASSLALTLSRPGELFF.